This TCR beta chain was sequenced for a study of blood T cell repertoires in COVID-19. Study-wide context: From the United States, Italy and Spain came samples of acute and convalescent COVID-19. Sample material is recorded as cDNA or gDNA derived from T cells, B-cell-depleted T cells, or PBMCs.

Trimming pared 5 bases from V and 0 bases from J, leaving 13 bases between. The CDR3 loop spans 15 amino acids. Germline CDR1 and CDR2: MNHEY and SVGAGI. Original methodology: Amplification of reference gene primers provided the estimated nucleated cell counts. The table came from immunoSEQ multiplex PCR; TCRdb's copy has only in-frame clones and leaves some out. The V and J calls and clone size come from that table; D and trimming were worked out from the DNA. The sample has about 91,000 clones, 80% to 90% seen once. The rearrangement joins TRBV6-5 to TRBJ1-2, with TRBD1 as a possible D gene (5 bases). The source material was peripheral blood. This clonotype originated in a woman in her seventies with acute or convalescent COVID-19. This CDR3 is CASSPGGGANYGYTF. In nucleotides, the CDR3 is TGTGCCAGCAGTCCCGGGGGGGGAGCTAACTATGGCTACACCTTC.